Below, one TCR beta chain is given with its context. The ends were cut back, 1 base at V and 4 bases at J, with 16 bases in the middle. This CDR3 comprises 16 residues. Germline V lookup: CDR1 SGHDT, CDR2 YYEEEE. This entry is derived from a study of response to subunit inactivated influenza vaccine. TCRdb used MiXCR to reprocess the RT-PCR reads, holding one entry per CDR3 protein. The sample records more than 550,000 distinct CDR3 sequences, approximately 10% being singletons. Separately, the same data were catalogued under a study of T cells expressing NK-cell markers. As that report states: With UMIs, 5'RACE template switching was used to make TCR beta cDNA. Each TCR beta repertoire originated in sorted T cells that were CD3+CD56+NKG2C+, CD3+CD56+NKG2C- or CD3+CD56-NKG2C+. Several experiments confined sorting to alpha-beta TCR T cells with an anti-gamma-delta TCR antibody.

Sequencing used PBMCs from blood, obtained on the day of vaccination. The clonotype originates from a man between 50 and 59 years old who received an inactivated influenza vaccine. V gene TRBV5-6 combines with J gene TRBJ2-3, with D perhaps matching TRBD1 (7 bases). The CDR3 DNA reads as TGTGCCAGCAGCTTGAGCGCAGGGGGGTGGGCAGATACGCAGTATTTT. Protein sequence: CASSLSAGGWADTQYF.